A selection of T cell receptor beta chains follows, all from one sample in a study of identical twins. From the 5' RACE reads, TCRdb called clonotypes with MiXCR, one entry per CDR3 protein. The sample has some 210,000 distinct CDR3 sequences; approximately 16% are singletons. The data were also submitted as part of a second study, on T cells expressing NK-cell markers.

The source material was CD8+ T cells sorted from blood. The origin of the receptors is a woman younger than 30 in good health. Each CDR3 is given with its conserved first and last residue. The order of the fields is J gene, V gene, CDR3 protein.

TRBJ1-1	TRBV7-9	CASSLGDRGLSEAFF
TRBJ1-1	TRBV12-3/TRBV12-4	CASSLSVSTEAFF
TRBJ2-1	TRBV7-9	CASSPQSGSSYNEQFF
TRBJ2-5	TRBV5-1	CASGTLAVENQETQYF
TRBJ2-1	TRBV20-1	CSATLSGGVNEQFF
TRBJ2-1	TRBV9	CASSPRTSGAPNEQFF
TRBJ1-2	TRBV5-1	CASSFVRGQDNGYTF
TRBJ2-2	TRBV12-3/TRBV12-4	CASSLDRVRYGSGELFF
TRBJ1-2	TRBV6-2/TRBV6-3	CASRAEPHYGYTF
TRBJ2-7	TRBV7-3	CASSLSGTGSYEQYF
TRBJ2-1	TRBV5-1	CASSQSDSFNEQFF
TRBJ2-1	TRBV4-2	CASSPGGQADEQFF
TRBJ2-7	TRBV12-3/TRBV12-4	CASSFGLASYEQYF
TRBJ2-2	TRBV7-6	CASSLVSGILGELFF
TRBJ1-1	TRBV4-3	CASSQGDSWLEAFF
TRBJ2-7	TRBV5-6	CASSPTSYGIGSSYEQYF